A selection of T cell receptor beta chains follows, all from one sample in a study of post-analysis software for immune sequencing data. Each CDR3 protein is one row after TCRdb ran MiXCR on the PCR reads. The sample has hundreds of thousands of distinct CDR3 sequences, approximately 60% seen once. The sample was blood. These receptor sequences come from a girl aged 2 to 9 with multiple sclerosis. The conserved cysteine and the conserved F or W are not part of the CDR3 here.

TRBV20-1 | SAPGTRNNEQF
TRBV20-1 | SFLMATNEKLF
TRBV10-1 | ASSEQRGQETQY
TRBV20-1 | SARMPPIYNEQF
TRBV6-6 | ASSRGTTDEKLF
TRBV7-7 | ASSSMGLAGGETQY
TRBV12-3/TRBV12-4 | ASSQRDRRPDIAF
TRBV20-1 | SARDDRGPAEAF
TRBV20-1 | SAREAERPYNEQF
TRBV7-2 | ANSAQTGDQETQY
TRBV5-1 | ASSLGSADTQY
TRBV5-1 | ASSPHPTGDTEAF
TRBV29-1 | SVARTGKEETQY
TRBV4-1 | ASSQDWSTNQPRH
TRBV9 | ASSASGTHLNEQF
TRBV19 | ASSILHSAGGTDTQY
TRBV3-1 | ASSQGQGPKQF
TRBV6-6 | ASTSDRSNNSPLH
TRBV4-3 | ASSRNLGLAGSVETQY
TRBV9 | ASSPRTKSPYNEQF
TRBV7-9 | ASSLPGDHEQY
TRBV7-3 | ASSLGLAEQETQY
TRBV29-1 | SQPHRPHEQY
TRBV10-3 | AISAGTGNYEQY
TRBV29-1 | SVTTSGTSTDTQY
TRBV6-6 | ASSSAGLAGEGNEQF
TRBV14 | ASSQEEHTRTDTQY
TRBV7-2 | ASSLSGGPYNEQF
TRBV20-1 | SARDLGKLF
TRBV20-1 | SAPARLGEQF
TRBV6-5 | ASSYSRREASNEQF
TRBV24-1 | ATSERRDRGFYEQY
TRBV20-1 | SARDHSSDQETQY
TRBV29-1 | SVLVAGDVAYNEQF
TRBV5-1 | ASSLDWVYNEQF
TRBV15 | ATSTTDRGQNIQY
TRBV4-2 | ASSLTSGGAFQETQY
TRBV5-1 | ASSRRTGGSYEQY
TRBV6-2/TRBV6-3 | ASSSSGGVYNEQF
TRBV11-2 | ASSLAPGRYEQY
TRBV5-1 | ASSPGSFHYEQY
TRBV5-5 | ASSLESGSYNEQF
TRBV27 | ASSGPGLAAYNEQF